This T cell receptor (beta chain) appears in the sequencing data of a study of OX40 agonist ivuxolimab in advanced cancers. The V and J ends lost 0 bases and 6 bases respectively, with 3 bases between them. Looked up from germline, CDR1 is SNHLY and CDR2 is FYNNEI. This CDR3 has 11 amino acids. Assay used: immunoSEQ multiplex PCR; TCRdb lists only in-frame clones, some missing. The profile shows 55,000 to 70,000 clones, approximately 89% of them singletons. The sequenced sample was CD4+ or CD8+ T cells sorted from blood, obtained in a trial of the OX40 agonist ivuxolimab. This sequence was found in an adult with an advanced solid tumor such as melanoma, head and neck, liver or kidney cancer. This chain joins TRBV2 and TRBJ2-7; no firm D call. For the CDR3, the DNA is TGTGCCAGCAGTGAAGCGGGCGAGCAGTACTTC. Protein: CASSEAGEQYF. Drawing the rest from reference TRBV2 and TRBJ2-7, the complete variable domain is EPEVTQTPSHQVTQMGQEVILRCVPISNHLYFYWYRQILGQKVEFLVSFYNNEISEKSEIFDDQFSVERPDGSNFTLKIRSTKLEDSAMYFCASSEAGEQYFGPGTRLTVT.